The clone carrying this TCR beta chain was counted only a few times. The antigen remains undetermined. This CDR3 has 14 residues. V dropped 2 bases and J dropped 4 bases, with 12 bases sitting between them. Germline V gene sequence: CDR1 SGHKS, CDR2 YYEKEE (reference sequence). One entry per CDR3 protein results from TCRdb running MiXCR on the reads. The sample lists around 240,000 distinct CDR3 sequences, 22% occurring once. The sample belongs to a study of T cell repertoires in cytomegalovirus infection. About the research overall: Public TCR beta signatures indicated both CMV infection and matching HLA type.

Study-wide results and limits: Across the ex vivo response, the dominant clonotypes were HLA-C-restricted CMV-specific TCR beta clonotypes. The cumulative frequency of public TCR beta families identified carriers of CMV plus the relevant HLA.

The sequence was collected from a human donor in good health (CMV status not recorded). Some clones in this sample may be carry-over from other donors' samples. The chain uses TRBV5-5 and TRBJ1-1; a possible D gene is TRBD1 (5 bases). Sequencing was performed on CD8+ T cells from PBMCs. CDR3: CASSFWAGGTEAFF. Written as DNA, the CDR3 is TGTGCCAGCAGCTTTTGGGCGGGGGGCACTGAAGCTTTCTTT.